These 16 T cell receptor beta chains originate from one sample sequenced in a study of blood T cell repertoires in COVID-19. Generated by immunoSEQ multiplex PCR, the TCRdb table keeps only in-frame clones and is missing some. The sample yields around 100,000 clones, less than 90% seen once. Sequencing input: peripheral blood. Receptors originate from a man aged 25 to 45 in a cohort sampled during active COVID-19.

The CDR3 DNA follows: TGTGCCAGCAGCAAACTGGGACAGGAGAGGGAGACCCAGTACTTC. This encodes CASSKLGQERETQYF. The chain employs TRBV9 and TRBJ2-5; 8 positions agree with TRBD1. Germline V gene sequence: CDR1 SGDLS, CDR2 YYNGEE. The trim removed 4 bases at V and 5 bases at J, leaving 10 bases unmatched. This CDR3 contains 15 residues.

V usage is TRBV3-1 (or the pseudogene TRBV3-2) and J usage is TRBJ1-2, with D possibly being TRBD1 (6 bases). The germline V and J ends were trimmed by 1 base and 7 bases, with 10 bases remaining between them. This CDR3 spans 13 amino acids. Germline V lookup: CDR1 LGHDT, CDR2 YNNKEL (reference sequence). CDR3 in amino acids: CASSQAGGGGYTF. CDR3 in DNA: TGTGCCAGCAGCCAAGCGGGGGGCGGTGGCTACACCTTC.

This chain joins TRBV2 and TRBJ2-5, with no clear D. The CDR3 sequence is 13 residues long. The germline gives CDR1 SNHLY, CDR2 FYNNEI. V was clipped by 4 bases and J by 3 bases, with 9 bases between them. CDR3 sequence reads: CASSVEQKETQYF. The DNA of the CDR3 is TGTGCCAGCAGTGTGGAACAGAAAGAGACCCAGTACTTC.

The V gene is TRBV5-5, the J gene TRBJ1-6, with 8 bases fitting TRBD1. This CDR3 is built from 15 residues. Germline V lookup: CDR1 SGHKS, CDR2 YYEKEE (reference sequence). V was clipped by 0 bases and J by 9 bases; unmatched bases: 5. The CDR3 DNA reads as TGTGCCAGCAGCTTGGGAACAGGGGGGGTTTCACCCCTCCACTTT. This translates into CASSLGTGGVSPLHF.

The chain has TRBV11-2 and TRBJ1-3, with 9 bases lining up with TRBD1. CDR1 is SGHAT, CDR2 FQNNGV, per germline. This CDR3 has 14 residues. V was pared by 1 base and J by 8 bases, with 3 bases of the junction left unmatched. CDR3 amino acids: CASSLARQGDTIYF. The DNA of the CDR3 is TGTGCCAGCAGCTTAGCCCGACAGGGGGACACCATATATTTT.

This chain connects TRBV11-1 to TRBJ2-1, with a weak D call TRBD2 (6 bases). V lost 5 bases to trimming and J lost 4 bases, with 9 bases between them. The CDR3 has 13 residues. Germline V gene sequence: CDR1 SGHAT, CDR2 FQDESV (reference sequence). CDR3 coding DNA: TGTGCCAGCAGCGGCGGGACTTACAATGAGCAGTTCTTC. Protein sequence: CASSGGTYNEQFF.

The chain employs TRBV13 and TRBJ1-2; 12 nucleotides match TRBD1. The CDR3 length is 18 residues. CDR1 and CDR2 (germline): PRHDT, FYEKMQ (reference sequence). J lost 4 bases, V lost 4 bases, and 13 bases had no gene match. The DNA for the CDR3 is TGTGCCAGCAGCTCCTCTTCCCGGGACAGGGGGCTCAGCTATGGCTACACCTTC. This translates into CASSSSSRDRGLSYGYTF.

In its sample, this clone was seen a few times. The chain joins TRBV5-1 to TRBJ2-3; a possible D gene is TRBD1 (6 bases). The germline V gene encodes CDR1 SGHRS and CDR2 YFSETQ. V was trimmed by 4 bases and J by 0 bases, leaving 15 bases between them. The CDR3 length is 16 residues. The CDR3 DNA reads TGCGCCAGCAGCCTGGGGCAGGGGCTTAGCACAGATACGCAGTATTTT. Protein product: CASSLGQGLSTDTQYF.

This sequence joins TRBV7-2 and TRBJ2-3; TRBD1 matches 8 bases. From germline, CDR1 is SGHTA and CDR2 FQGNSA. This CDR3 is 18 amino acids long. Unmatched junction bases numbered 11, after V lost 1 base and J lost 2 bases. The CDR3 spells CASSLVVSGTGDTDTQYF. The CDR3 DNA reads as TGTGCCAGCAGCTTAGTAGTCTCCGGGACAGGCGACACAGATACGCAGTATTTT.

The V call is TRBV6-6, the J call TRBJ2-4; the D gene is possibly TRBD2 (6 bases). Per germline, CDR1 MNHNY and CDR2 SVGAGI (reference sequence). The CDR3 has 14 amino acids. V lost 4 bases and J lost 9, with 16 bases in between. The CDR3 loop reads CASSSPAAGSIQYF. The CDR3 DNA is TGTGCCAGCAGTTCCCCGGCTGCGGGGAGCATTCAGTACTTC.

The V call is TRBV19, the J call TRBJ2-4; D is possibly TRBD2 (6 bases). Germline-derived CDR1 and CDR2 are LNHDA and SQIVND (reference sequence). CDR3 length: 14 residues. V was clipped by 0 bases and J by 6 bases, with 9 bases between them. In DNA form, the CDR3 reads TGTGCCAGTAGTATAGAGGGGGGAGGAAACATTCAGTACTTC. It encodes CASSIEGGGNIQYF.

DNA of the CDR3: TGTGCCAGCAGATCGGGGTTACACACAGATACGCAGTATTTT. The encoded protein is CASRSGLHTDTQYF. The chain employs TRBV7-2 and TRBJ2-3; D may be TRBD2 (5 bases). CDR1 and CDR2 from the germline V gene are SGHTA and FQGNSA. V was trimmed by 6 bases and J by 2 bases, leaving 12 bases between them. This CDR3 is 14 amino acids long.

This sequence joins TRBV2 and TRBJ1-5; TRBD1 agrees at 9 bases. Per germline, CDR1 SNHLY and CDR2 FYNNEI. The CDR3 runs 15 residues. The V gene end was trimmed by 6 bases and the J gene end by 5 bases; junction bases not matched to a gene: 8. CDR3 protein: CASSQDRGKDQPQHF. CDR3 nucleotides: TGTGCCAGCAGCCAGGACAGGGGAAAGGATCAGCCCCAGCATTTT.

The rearrangement links TRBV4-3 to TRBJ1-6; weak D call: TRBD1 (5 bases). CDR3 length equals 15 residues. The germline V gene has CDR1 LGHNA and CDR2 YSLEER. V lost 0 bases and J lost 7, with 10 bases in between. The CDR3: CASSQDPGNNSPLHF. CDR3 DNA sequence: TGCGCCAGCAGCCAAGACCCAGGGAACAATTCACCCCTCCACTTT.

The rearrangement uses TRBV9 and TRBJ2-2; D is possibly TRBD1 (6 bases). This CDR3 contains 13 residues. CDR1 and CDR2 from the germline V gene are SGDLS and YYNGEE. V lost 3 bases to trimming and J lost 7 bases, with 10 bases between them. The CDR3 loop is CASSAQQGGELFF. As DNA, the CDR3 is TGTGCCAGCAGCGCCCAACAGGGCGGGGAGCTGTTTTTT. The full variable domain, its missing parts supplied by reference TRBV9 and TRBJ2-2, is DSGVTQTPKHLITATGQRVTLRCSPRSGDLSVYWYQQSLDQGLQFLIQYYNGEERAKGNILERFSAQQFPDLHSELNLSSLELGDSALYFCASSAQQGGELFFGEGSRLTVL.

This clone has a single count. This chain connects TRBV10-3 to TRBJ1-1, with 8 bases aligning to TRBD1. With 5 bases clipped from V and 4 bases from J, the junction kept 6 bases outside the gene matches. From germline, CDR1 is ENHRY and CDR2 SYGVKD. The CDR3 runs to 14 residues. The CDR3 loop reads CAISTGQGGTEAFF. CDR3 in DNA: TGTGCCATCAGTACCGGACAGGGCGGCACTGAAGCTTTCTTT.